This is a list of T cell receptor beta chains from one sample in a study of CD8 T cells in Susac syndrome. One entry per CDR3 protein, called by TCRdb with MiXCR from the immunoSEQ multiplex PCR reads. The table shows around 150,000 distinct CDR3 sequences, with over 90% occurring only once. Sample: CD4+ T cells from PBMCs. The receptors were sampled from a human donor with Susac syndrome. CDR3s include the opening cysteine and the closing phenylalanine or tryptophan. Fields, in order: J gene, V gene, D gene, clone size, CDR3 DNA, CDR3 protein. D genes are given only for firm matches. Clone sizes are given selectively: once, few, many, or a class where the clone is expanded.

TRBJ1-5 | TRBV29-1 | TRBD1 | - | TGCAGCGTCCGTGCTAGGGGGCTGGATCAGCCCCAGCATTTT | CSVRARGLDQPQHF
TRBJ2-1 | TRBV5-1 | - | - | TGCGCCAGCAGCTTGGAACCGACAGAGCAGTTCTTC | CASSLEPTEQFF
TRBJ2-5 | TRBV15 | - | once | TGTGCCACCAGCACACCGGGATTCGTCGAGACCCAGTACTTC | CATSTPGFVETQYF
TRBJ2-1 | TRBV11-2 | - | few | TGTGCCAGCAGCTTAGGTAGCGCTCCCCCTCCTAAGCAGTTCTTC | CASSLGSAPPPKQFF
TRBJ2-5 | TRBV30 | - | - | TGTGCCTGGGGGCTCCCCGGCCTGAAGACCCAGTACTTC | CAWGLPGLKTQYF
TRBJ2-6 | TRBV20-1 | TRBD2 | - | TGCAGTGCTAGCATAGCGGGAGGGTCCGGGGCCAACGTCCTGACTTTC | CSASIAGGSGANVLTF
TRBJ1-5 | TRBV20-1 | - | - | TGCAGTGCCTCAAACTTCGGGGAGCCCCAGCATTTT | CSASNFGEPQHF
TRBJ2-7 | TRBV11-1 | - | - | TGTGCCAGCAGCTTTTCAGGGGCCTCCAACTACGAGCAGTACTTC | CASSFSGASNYEQYF
TRBJ2-7 | TRBV4-2 | TRBD1 | - | TGTGCCAGCAGCGGCCGGACAGGGGGCGACGAGCAGTACTTC | CASSGRTGGDEQYF
TRBJ2-2 | TRBV5-1 | - | - | TGCGCCAGCAGCTCGCATGGGCAGGGAAACACCGGGGAGCTGTTTTTT | CASSSHGQGNTGELFF
TRBJ1-1 | TRBV4-3 | - | - | TGCGCCAGCAGCAACAGTGGAAATGAAGCTTTCTTT | CASSNSGNEAFF
TRBJ1-2 | TRBV7-2 | - | - | TGTGCCAGCAGCTTATCCCAGGGGCCCTATGGCTACACCTTC | CASSLSQGPYGYTF
TRBJ2-7 | TRBV7-2 | TRBD2 | - | TGTGCCAGCAGCTCCGTTCTAGCGGTCGAGCAGTACTTC | CASSSVLAVEQYF
TRBJ1-5 | TRBV5-4 | - | - | TGTGCCAGCAGCTTGGGGGGATCTCGGAGCAATCAGCCCCAGCATTTT | CASSLGGSRSNQPQHF
TRBJ2-3 | TRBV7-3 | - | - | TGTGCCAGCAGTCTAACGAGGGAGGTTACGCAGTATTTT | CASSLTREVTQYF
TRBJ1-2 | TRBV6-2/TRBV6-3 | - | - | TGTGCCAGCAGTCCGGACAGTATCAGTGGCTACACCTTC | CASSPDSISGYTF
TRBJ1-5 | TRBV7-4 | - | - | TGTGCCAGCAGCTTAGAATCACCCCACGCCGGCGGGCAGCCCCAGCATTTT | CASSLESPHAGGQPQHF